This entry concerns a single T cell receptor (beta chain). The data stem from a study of blood T cell repertoires in COVID-19. CDR3 size: 16 residues. The J segment lost 2 bases and the V segment lost 1 base, leaving 5 bases of the junction unmatched. Germline V lookup: CDR1 MNHNS, CDR2 SASEGT. Authors' processing steps: The authors estimated nucleated cell counts from reference gene primer amplification. Profiled with immunoSEQ multiplex PCR; TCRdb holds only in-frame clones, not every one. That table gives V, J and clone size, and the DNA gave D and trimming. The sample gives 84,000 or so clones, 60% to 80% of which show up once; just over 35% is in the top ten.

This sequence joins TRBV6-1 and TRBJ2-1, with 7 bases identical to TRBD2. The sequenced sample was peripheral blood. This sequence originates from a man in his fifties or sixties with COVID-19, enrolled during active disease. CDR3 protein: CASSEEVAGAYNEQFF. CDR3 sequence (DNA): TGTGCCAGCAGTGAAGAGGTGGCGGGAGCCTACAATGAGCAGTTCTTC.